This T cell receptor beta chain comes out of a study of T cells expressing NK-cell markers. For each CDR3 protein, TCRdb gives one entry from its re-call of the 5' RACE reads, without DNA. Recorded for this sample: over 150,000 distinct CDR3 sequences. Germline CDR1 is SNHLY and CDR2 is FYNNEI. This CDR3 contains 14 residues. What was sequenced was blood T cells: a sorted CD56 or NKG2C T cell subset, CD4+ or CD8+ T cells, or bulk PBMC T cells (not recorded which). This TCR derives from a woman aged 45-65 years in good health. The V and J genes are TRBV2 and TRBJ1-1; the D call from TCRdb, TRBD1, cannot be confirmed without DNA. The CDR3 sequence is CASSEVGGRTEAFF.